The sequence of this T cell receptor (beta chain) was determined in a study of blood T cell repertoires in COVID-19. Overall study context: Spain, Italy and the United States supplied samples that represented acute and convalescent COVID-19.

CDR1 is SGHDN, CDR2 FVKESK, per germline. Losses at the gene ends were 6 bases for V and 5 bases for J; bases not matched to a gene: 14. The CDR3 consists of 16 residues. Per the original methods: How many nucleated cells were present was estimated from reference gene primer amplification. The method was immunoSEQ multiplex PCR; TCRdb's version includes in-frame clones alone and lacks a portion of them. V, J and clone size reflect that table, while D and trimming were determined from the DNA. This table has 150,000 or so clones, around 85% appearing once. The specimen sequenced was peripheral blood. The sequence came from a human donor with acute or convalescent COVID-19. The donor label of this sample is uncertain. The V call is TRBV14, the J call TRBJ2-5; the match to TRBD1 covers 8 bases. The chain's CDR3 is CASRPSRGPLGETQYF. The CDR3 bases are TGTGCCAGCAGACCCTCCAGGGGGCCCTTGGGGGAGACCCAGTACTTC. Full variable domain (missing parts from reference TRBV14 and TRBJ2-5): EAGVTQFPSHSVIEKGQTVTLRCDPISGHDNLYWYRRVMGKEIKFLLHFVKESKQDESGMPNNRFLAERTGGTYSTLKVQPAELEDSGVYFCASRPSRGPLGETQYFGPGTRLLVL.